The 31 T cell receptor beta chains listed next were all sequenced from one sample in a study of CD8+CD57+ T cells in acquired aplastic anemia. Patients who underwent sequencing had shown CD8+CD57+ cell expansion by flow cytometry. Genomic DNA, serving as template, underwent TCR beta VDJ and CDR3 profiling. From the reads, TCRdb called clonotypes with MiXCR, one entry per CDR3 protein. This sample has roughly 290,000 distinct CDR3 sequences, with 45% to 65% found just once. The sample comprised sorted CD4+, CD8+, or CD8+CD57+ T cells (not recorded which) from PBMCs. All receptors derive from a human donor with aplastic anemia.

The chain has TRBV6-7 and TRBJ1-6, with 7 nucleotides matching TRBD1. TRBV6-7 is known as an ORF, though its function is uncertain. The CDR3 loop spans 18 amino acids. V was pared by 6 bases and J by 7 bases, with 18 bases of the junction left unmatched. The CDR3 DNA reads as TGTGCCAGCAGCCCCCCCCGACAGGGCAGCACGGAGAATTCACCCCTCCACTTT. Translating gives CASSPPRQGSTENSPLHF.

CDR3 coding DNA: TGTGCCAGCAGCCTTATGGCTGGGACAGGGAACACTGAAGCTTTCTTT. This gives the protein CASSLMAGTGNTEAFF. V usage is TRBV9 and J usage is TRBJ1-1, with 8 bases matching TRBD1. The CDR3 covers 16 residues. The trim removed 4 bases at V and 1 base at J, leaving 9 bases unmatched. The germline gives CDR1 SGDLS, CDR2 YYNGEE. Looking up the rest from reference TRBV9 and TRBJ1-1 gives the full variable domain: DSGVTQTPKHLITATGQRVTLRCSPRSGDLSVYWYQQSLDQGLQFLIQYYNGEERAKGNILERFSAQQFPDLHSELNLSSLELGDSALYFCASSLMAGTGNTEAFFGQGTRLTVV.

The gene calls are TRBV2 and TRBJ2-1; 9 bases match TRBD2. The CDR3 is 16 amino acids. Unmatched junction bases numbered 7, after V lost 0 bases and J lost 7 bases. Germline V gene data show CDR1 as SNHLY and CDR2 as FYNNEI. CDR3 protein: CASSEALSLAGNEQFF. The CDR3 nucleotides are TGTGCCAGCAGTGAAGCGCTTAGTCTAGCGGGGAATGAGCAGTTCTTC.

The CDR3 region has the DNA TGCAGTGCTAGAGAACTAGGGGAAGCTGAAGCTTTCTTT. It codes for CSARELGEAEAFF. V is TRBV20-1 and J is TRBJ1-1; D possibly corresponds to TRBD1 (5 bases). Germline V gene lookup returns CDR1 DFQATT and CDR2 SNEGSKA (reference sequence). V was cut by 0 bases and J by 6 bases, with 11 bases left in between. The CDR3 is 13 residues long.

This rearrangement joins TRBV29-1 to TRBJ2-1; tentatively, D is TRBD1 (6 bases). Germline lookup yields CDR1 SQVTM and CDR2 ANQGSEA. V shed 6 bases and J shed 6 bases, with 12 bases lying between them. The CDR3 has 12 amino acids. CDR3 coding DNA: TGCAGCGTATTGACAGGTCCCAATGAGCAGTTCTTC. The encoded protein is CSVLTGPNEQFF.

In its sample, this clonotype was seen many times. This chain connects TRBV18 to TRBJ2-1; TRBD2 might be the D (5 bases). V was cut by 2 bases and J by 12 bases, with 8 bases left in between. The CDR3 covers 11 residues. Germline V CDR1 and CDR2: KGHSH, LQKENI. The CDR3 is CASSPGELQFF. The DNA of the CDR3 is TGTGCCAGCTCACCAGGGGAGCTGCAGTTCTTC.

This clonotype was counted a few times. It is likely a read error, because the conserved phenylalanine at the end of the CDR3 is missing. J is TRBJ2-7 and V is TRBV6-5; TRBD1 matches 9 bases. CDR1 MNHEY and CDR2 SVGAGI come from the germline V gene. The length of the CDR3 is 16 residues. The J segment lost 1 base and the V segment lost 0 bases, leaving 4 bases of the junction unmatched. In DNA, the CDR3 is TGTGCCAGCAGTTACTCCAGGGGACAGGGTTCCTACGAGCAGTACTCC. Translated: CASSYSRGQGSYEQYS.

The V and J genes are TRBV20-1 and TRBJ2-7, with 7 bases matching TRBD1. The CDR3 spans 14 residues. V lost 6 bases to trimming and J lost 1 base; unmatched junction nucleotides: 9. Germline V gene lookup returns CDR1 DFQATT and CDR2 SNEGSKA (reference sequence). Here the CDR3 DNA reads TGCAGTGCGGAAGCAACACAGGGGTCCTACGAGCAGTACTTC. It specifies CSAEATQGSYEQYF.

This clonotype was seen ten or more times. This chain links TRBV2 with TRBJ1-1; 7 bases are a match to TRBD1. The germline V gene encodes CDR1 SNHLY and CDR2 FYNNEI. The CDR3 extends over 13 amino acids. Trimming cost V 7 bases and J 9 bases; bases outside gene matches: 11. The CDR3 protein is CASMGWDSRKAFF. The DNA for the CDR3 is TGTGCCAGCATGGGTTGGGACAGCAGAAAAGCTTTCTTT.

This chain links TRBV12-3 or TRBV12-4 with TRBJ2-7; 9 bases are shared with TRBD1. Trimming removed 4 bases from V and 7 bases from J; junction bases left unmatched: 11. The length of the CDR3 is 15 residues. CDR3 amino acids: CASSYRGQGTGEQYF. The CDR3 DNA sequence: TGTGCCAGCAGTTACCGCGGACAGGGGACGGGTGAGCAGTACTTC.

This clonotype occurred many times. This rearrangement joins TRBV6-1 to TRBJ1-1; no clear D. The V end was cut by 0 bases, the J end by 4 bases, with 6 bases between. The CDR3 spans 13 residues. Looked up from germline, CDR1 is MNHNS and CDR2 is SASEGT. CDR3 sequence (DNA): TGTGCCAGCAGTGAAGCGCAGAGCACTGAAGCTTTCTTT. The encoded protein is CASSEAQSTEAFF.

The chain links TRBV12-3 or TRBV12-4 to TRBJ2-3; possibly TRBD1 or TRBD2 for D (6 bases each). The CDR3 is made up of 15 amino acids. Deletions cut 6 bases from V and 0 bases from J, with 13 bases between. For the CDR3, the DNA is TGTGCCAGCAGCCCCCCGGGGGCTAGCACAGATACGCAGTATTTT. Protein product: CASSPPGASTDTQYF.

The V gene is TRBV5-5, the J gene TRBJ2-7; perhaps D is TRBD1 or TRBD2 (6 bases each). CDR1 SGHKS and CDR2 YYEKEE come from the germline V gene (reference sequence). V lost 4 bases, J lost 1 base, and 15 bases lay in between. The CDR3 loop spans 15 amino acids. The CDR3 region is CASSQAGGTSYEQYF. CDR3 DNA sequence: TGTGCCAGCAGCCAGGCCGGGGGCACGTCCTACGAGCAGTACTTC.

The rearrangement uses TRBV6-5 and TRBJ2-7, with no clear D. This CDR3 is 13 amino acids long. The germline CDR1 and CDR2 sequences are MNHEY and SVGAGI. V shed 7 bases and J shed 4 bases, with 14 bases lying between them. The chain's CDR3 is CASTMTGLYEQYF. In DNA form, the CDR3 reads TGTGCCAGCACCATGACGGGTTTATACGAGCAGTACTTC.

Only a few counts were recorded for this clonotype. The V gene is TRBV18, the J gene TRBJ2-1; 9 bases agree with TRBD2. There are 15 residues in the CDR3. V trimming: 0 bases; J trimming: 9 bases; junction bases outside the gene matches: 6. The germline gives CDR1 KGHSH, CDR2 LQKENI. CDR3 in amino acids: CASSPPASGDLEQFF. The CDR3 region has the DNA TGTGCCAGCTCACCACCTGCTAGCGGGGATCTTGAGCAGTTCTTC.

CDR3 bases: TGTGCCAGCAGCCTAGGGACAGTGAATCAGCCCCAGCATTTT. Its translation: CASSLGTVNQPQHF. The rearrangement joins TRBV7-3 to TRBJ1-5; 7 nucleotides agree with TRBD1. V dropped 5 bases and J dropped 4; count of bases not matched to a gene: 5. CDR3 size: 14 residues. Per the germline V gene, CDR1 is SGHTA and CDR2 is FQGTGA.

The chain joins TRBV12-3 or TRBV12-4 to TRBJ1-5, with D perhaps TRBD1 (5 bases). The CDR3 loop spans 15 amino acids. V lost 6 bases, J lost 4 bases, and 16 bases lay in between. The CDR3 DNA reads TGTGCCAGCAGCGCTTCGGTCCGACAGAATCAGCCCCAGCATTTT. Translation: CASSASVRQNQPQHF.

This chain uses TRBV7-3 with TRBJ2-3; possible D gene TRBD1, 6 bases. There are 14 residues in the CDR3. Trimming left V 4 bases short and J 0 bases short, with 8 bases between. Germline CDR1 SGHTA, CDR2 FQGTGA. DNA for the CDR3: TGTGCCAGCAGCTCAGACAGGAGCACAGATACGCAGTATTTT. Its translation is CASSSDRSTDTQYF.

This clonotype was counted a few times. This rearrangement joins TRBV10-3 to TRBJ2-3; D is uncertain. The germline V and J ends were trimmed by 3 bases and 7 bases, with 5 bases remaining between them. Germline CDR1 is ENHRY and CDR2 is SYGVKD. The CDR3 spans 11 residues. The CDR3 DNA follows: TGTGCCATCAGTGATCTCTATACGCAGTATTTT. It yields the protein CAISDLYTQYF.

This clonotype occurred many times. The chain links TRBV5-8 to TRBJ1-6; no definite D call. The CDR3 is made up of 13 amino acids. The V and J ends lost 1 base and 6 bases respectively, with 5 bases between them. CDR1 and CDR2 from the germline V gene are SGHTS and YDEGEE. The CDR3 region has the DNA TGTGCCAGCAGCTTGTTAGTTAATTCACCCCTCCACTTT. Its protein is CASSLLVNSPLHF. Drawing the rest from reference TRBV5-8 and TRBJ1-6, the complete variable domain is EAGVTQSPTHLIKTRGQQATLRCSPISGHTSVYWYQQALGLGLQFLLWYDEGEERNRGNFPPRFSGRQFPNYSSELNVNALELEDSALYLCASSLLVNSPLHFGNGTRLTVT.

J is TRBJ1-2 and V is TRBV5-1; no clear D gene. Trimming left V 4 bases short and J 5 bases short, with 12 bases between. CDR1 SGHRS and CDR2 YFSETQ come from the germline V gene. The CDR3 consists of 13 residues. As DNA, the CDR3 is TGCGCCAGCAGCACCAACGGGGAGTATGGCTACACCTTC. Residues: CASSTNGEYGYTF.

This clonotype came up a few times. The chain links TRBV9 to TRBJ1-1; D gene ambiguous. This CDR3 comprises 14 residues. CDR1 and CDR2 (germline): SGDLS, YYNGEE. V was clipped by 1 base and J by 1 base, with 8 bases between them. The CDR3 coding sequence is TGTGCCAGCAGCGTAAACGTAGGGAACACTGAAGCTTTCTTT. Translation: CASSVNVGNTEAFF.

The chain carries TRBV7-6 and TRBJ2-1; 8 bases are a match to TRBD1. The CDR3 totals 16 residues. V lost 5 bases, J lost 0 bases, and 6 bases stayed unmatched. CDR1 is SGHVS and CDR2 is FNYEAQ in the germline V gene. The CDR3 loop is CASSGGQASSYNEQFF. The CDR3 DNA follows: TGTGCCAGCAGCGGGGGACAGGCTAGCTCCTACAATGAGCAGTTCTTC. Complete variable domain (other parts from reference TRBV7-6 and TRBJ2-1): GAGVSQSPRYKVTKRGQDVALRCDPISGHVSLYWYRQALGQGPEFLTYFNYEAQQDKSGLPNDRFSAERPEGSISTLTIQRTEQRDSAMYRCASSGGQASSYNEQFFGPGTRLTVL.

This clonotype was recorded many times. The chain couples TRBV2 to TRBJ2-5, with 12 bases aligning to TRBD2. This CDR3 contains 12 residues. V was pared by 5 bases and J by 12 bases, with 4 bases of the junction left unmatched. Per the germline V gene, CDR1 is SNHLY and CDR2 is FYNNEI. The CDR3 loop is CASSWTSGKKYF. The CDR3 nucleotides read TGTGCCAGCAGTTGGACTAGCGGGAAGAAGTACTTC.

The rearrangement joins TRBV3-1 to TRBJ2-7; weak D call: TRBD2 (6 bases). From germline, CDR1 is LGHDT and CDR2 YNNKEL (reference sequence). This CDR3 comprises 13 residues. V shed 8 bases and J shed 7 bases, with 18 bases lying between them. CDR3 bases: TGTGCCAGCGGCCGGTCAGGGACTGGGGAGCAGTACTTC. It is translated as CASGRSGTGEQYF.

This clonotype was seen ten or more times. This chain joins TRBV7-9 and TRBJ2-4, with D perhaps TRBD1 (5 bases). The CDR3 spans 18 residues. Germline V gene data show CDR1 as SEHNR and CDR2 as FQNEAQ (reference sequence). The V gene lost 1 base and the J gene lost 0 bases, with 16 bases spanning the gap. The CDR3 region is CASSLGMAGSIAKNIQYF. CDR3 sequence (DNA): TGTGCCAGCAGCTTAGGGATGGCAGGGTCAATAGCCAAAAACATTCAGTACTTC.

A note on this clonotype: The junction departs from germline at one end; a sequencing error may be responsible. The rearrangement joins TRBV2 to TRBJ1-3; possibly TRBD1 for D (5 bases). Germline loops: CDR1 SNHLY, CDR2 FYNNEI. This CDR3 contains 12 residues. The CDR3 loop is CASSRGANTTYF. CDR3 coding DNA: TGTGCCAGCAGCAGAGGGGCAAACACCACATATTTT.

The V gene is TRBV5-1, the J gene TRBJ2-1, with TRBD2 matching over 8 bases. The CDR3 length is 17 residues. Germline V gene sequence: CDR1 SGHRS, CDR2 YFSETQ. The junction had 5 bases not matched to a gene; V was cut back by 0 bases and J by 0 bases. As DNA, the CDR3 is TGCGCCAGCAGCTTGGGGGGCGGGGGGAGCTCCTACAATGAGCAGTTCTTC. The encoded protein is CASSLGGGGSSYNEQFF.

The genes are TRBV7-8 and TRBJ2-1; 8 bases agree with TRBD2. This CDR3 spans 13 amino acids. Germline-derived CDR1 and CDR2 are SGHVS and FQNEAQ. V dropped 8 bases and J dropped 7; count of bases not matched to a gene: 7. The CDR3, as DNA: TGTGCCAGCGCACTAGCGGTCCTAAATGAGCAGTTCTTC. This encodes CASALAVLNEQFF.

With regard to this clonotype: It may be a read error: a sequence one base away is much more abundant. The V call is TRBV6-5, the J call TRBJ1-6, with TRBD1 matching 7 bases. Germline V gene data show CDR1 as MNHEY and CDR2 as SVGAGI. The CDR3 contains 16 residues. CDR3 sequence reads: CASGYSRSTGDSPLHF. CDR3 bases: TGTGCCAGCGGTTACTCGCGGTCAACAGGGGATTCACCCCTCCACTTT.

The chain uses TRBV15 and TRBJ1-3; no clear D gene. The CDR3 consists of 16 residues. V was pared by 4 bases and J by 0 bases, with 13 bases between. Germline V gene lookup returns CDR1 LNHNV and CDR2 YYDKDF (reference sequence). The CDR3 DNA is TGTGCCACCAGCACAGGACGGGTTGTCTCTGGAAACACCATATATTTT. Translating gives CATSTGRVVSGNTIYF.